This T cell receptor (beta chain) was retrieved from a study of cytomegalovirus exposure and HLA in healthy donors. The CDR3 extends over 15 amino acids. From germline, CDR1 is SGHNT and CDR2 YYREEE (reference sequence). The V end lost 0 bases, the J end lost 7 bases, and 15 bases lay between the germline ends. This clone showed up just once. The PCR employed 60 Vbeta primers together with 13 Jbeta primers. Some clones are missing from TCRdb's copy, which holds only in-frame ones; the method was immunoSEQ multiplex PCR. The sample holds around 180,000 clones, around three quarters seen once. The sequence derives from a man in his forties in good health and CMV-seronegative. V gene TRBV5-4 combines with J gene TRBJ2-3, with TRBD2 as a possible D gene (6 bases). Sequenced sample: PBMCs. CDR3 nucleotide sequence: TGTGCCAGCAGCTTGGATGGGGCTAGCGTTAATACGCAGTATTTT. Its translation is CASSLDGASVNTQYF.